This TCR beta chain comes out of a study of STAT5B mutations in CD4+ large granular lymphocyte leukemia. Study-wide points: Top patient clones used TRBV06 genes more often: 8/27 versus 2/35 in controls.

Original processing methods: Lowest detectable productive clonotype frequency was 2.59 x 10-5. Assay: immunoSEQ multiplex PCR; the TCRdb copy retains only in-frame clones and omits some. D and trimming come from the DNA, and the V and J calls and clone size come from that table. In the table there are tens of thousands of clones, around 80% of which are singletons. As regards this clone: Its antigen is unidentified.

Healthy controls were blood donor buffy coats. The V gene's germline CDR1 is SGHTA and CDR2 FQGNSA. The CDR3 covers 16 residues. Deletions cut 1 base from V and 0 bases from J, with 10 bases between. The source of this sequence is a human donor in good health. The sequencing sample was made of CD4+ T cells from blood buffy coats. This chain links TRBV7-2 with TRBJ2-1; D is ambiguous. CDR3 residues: CASSLGGHLSYNEQFF. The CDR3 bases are TGTGCCAGCAGCTTAGGTGGGCATCTCTCCTACAATGAGCAGTTCTTC. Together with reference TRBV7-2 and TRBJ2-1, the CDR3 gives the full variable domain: GAGVSQSPSNKVTEKGKDVELRCDPISGHTALYWYRQSLGQGLEFLIYFQGNSAPDKSGLPSDRFSAERTGGSVSTLTIQRTQQEDSAVYLCASSLGGHLSYNEQFFGPGTRLTVL.